Listed here are 22 T cell receptor beta chains from one sample, sequenced in a study of blood T cell repertoires in COVID-19. Sequenced by immunoSEQ multiplex PCR; TCRdb stores in-frame clones only, minus some. The top ten hold roughly 6% of the sample, which has 76,000 or so clones, around nine tenths seen once. Material: peripheral blood. Receptor source: a human donor in a cohort sampled during active COVID-19.

J is TRBJ1-1 and V is TRBV7-9; D unclear. The CDR3 sequence is 14 residues long. Trimming took 1 base from V and 2 from J, leaving 8 bases between them. Germline CDR1 reads SEHNR; CDR2 reads FQNEAQ (reference sequence). The chain's CDR3 is CASSLDTRNTEAFF. Here the CDR3 DNA reads TGTGCCAGCAGCTTAGATACTAGAAACACTGAAGCTTTCTTT.

The chain recombines TRBV4-3 with TRBJ1-6; D not certain. The CDR3 has 15 residues. V dropped 1 base and J dropped 10 bases, with 14 bases sitting between them. Germline V CDR1 and CDR2: LGHNA, YSLEER. In DNA, the CDR3 is TGCGCCAGCAGCCAAGTTCCTGAGGGCAACTCACCCCTCCACTTT. Its protein is CASSQVPEGNSPLHF.

The rearrangement links TRBV6-6 to TRBJ2-6; TRBD1 matches at 7 bases. After removal of 4 bases from V and 4 bases from J, the junction contained 7 bases not matched to a gene. Germline V gives CDR1 MNHNY, CDR2 SVGAGI (reference sequence). The CDR3 is 16 amino acids. The CDR3, as DNA: TGTGCCAGCAGTTCAGCACAGGGGAGAGGGGCCAACGTCCTGACTTTC. This encodes CASSSAQGRGANVLTF.

J is TRBJ2-7 and V is TRBV14; D is ambiguous. In germline, CDR1 is SGHDN, CDR2 FVKESK. Trimming took 1 base from V and 0 from J, leaving 7 bases between them. The CDR3 totals 14 residues. Here the CDR3 DNA reads TGTGCCAGCAGCCAAGGGCCGGGCTCCTACGAGCAGTACTTC. Translated: CASSQGPGSYEQYF. Complete variable domain (other parts from reference TRBV14 and TRBJ2-7): EAGVTQFPSHSVIEKGQTVTLRCDPISGHDNLYWYRRVMGKEIKFLLHFVKESKQDESGMPNNRFLAERTGGTYSTLKVQPAELEDSGVYFCASSQGPGSYEQYFGPGTRLTVT.

This chain connects TRBV15 to TRBJ2-1; 9 nucleotides agree with TRBD2. CDR1 LNHNV and CDR2 YYDKDF come from the germline V gene (reference sequence). V was clipped by 3 bases and J by 0 bases; unmatched bases: 9. The CDR3 runs to 18 residues. The CDR3 reads CATSRGSGGRSSYNEQFF. The CDR3 region has the DNA TGTGCCACCAGCAGGGGTAGCGGGGGACGGAGCTCCTACAATGAGCAGTTCTTC.

In its sample, this clone was seen once. The rearrangement joins TRBV6-5 to TRBJ2-7; TRBD2 matches at 7 bases. V gave up 3 bases and J gave up 2 bases; unmatched junction bases: 4. The CDR3 totals 14 residues. Germline lookup yields CDR1 MNHEY and CDR2 SVGAGI. CDR3 amino acids: CASSYGSGAYEQYF. The CDR3 region has the DNA TGTGCCAGCAGTTATGGGAGCGGGGCCTACGAGCAGTACTTC.

This clone was picked up one time. This chain joins TRBV19 and TRBJ1-1; TRBD1 aligns across 7 bases. This CDR3 has 13 amino acids. Unmatched junction bases numbered 8, after V lost 1 base and J lost 12 bases. Per the germline V gene, CDR1 is LNHDA and CDR2 is SQIVND (reference sequence). Here the CDR3 DNA reads TGTGCCAGTAGTATAGTGGAGGGGGCCGGGACTTTCTTT. Its translation is CASSIVEGAGTFF.

The chain has TRBV6-2 or TRBV6-3 and TRBJ2-7; 8 bases match TRBD2. The V and J ends lost 6 bases and 4 bases, in that order; junction bases with no gene match: 2. The CDR3 consists of 12 residues. Germline loops: CDR1 MNHEY, CDR2 SVGEGT. This CDR3 reads CASSRLAYEQYF. The CDR3 nucleotides read TGTGCCAGCAGCCGACTAGCGTACGAGCAGTACTTC.

The chain recombines TRBV18 with TRBJ1-4; TRBD1 is a possible D gene (6 bases). The V end lost 2 bases, the J end lost 2 bases, and 6 bases lay between the germline ends. Germline assignment: CDR1 KGHSH and CDR2 LQKENI. This CDR3 is built from 14 residues. CDR3 DNA: TGTGCCAGCTCACCAAGGGGGACTAATGAAAAACTGTTTTTT. It is translated as CASSPRGTNEKLFF.

The rearrangement uses TRBV19 and TRBJ1-1; 8 nucleotides agree with TRBD1. Per germline, CDR1 LNHDA and CDR2 SQIVND (reference sequence). The CDR3 contains 15 residues. Unmatched junction bases numbered 6, after V lost 3 bases and J lost 3 bases. CDR3 in DNA: TGTGCCAGTAGTATTGGACAGGGTTGGGACACTGAAGCTTTCTTT. This codes for CASSIGQGWDTEAFF.

This clone was found a few times. The chain uses TRBV27 and TRBJ1-5, with D tentatively TRBD1 (5 bases). Trimming left V 2 bases short and J 0 bases short, with 8 bases between. Germline CDR1 reads MNHEY; CDR2 reads SMNVEV (reference sequence). This CDR3 contains 15 residues. This CDR3 reads CASSLDSYSNQPQHF. The CDR3 DNA sequence: TGTGCCAGCAGTTTAGACAGCTATAGCAATCAGCCCCAGCATTTT.

J is TRBJ2-2 and V is TRBV2; D is possibly TRBD2 (6 bases). This CDR3 contains 18 residues. Between the trimmed V and J ends, which lost 0 bases and 0 bases, there was a span of 14 bases. Per germline, CDR1 SNHLY and CDR2 FYNNEI. CDR3 coding DNA: TGTGCCAGCAGTGAAGCCCGGGGGACGGCTGCGAACACCGGGGAGCTGTTTTTT. Translating it yields CASSEARGTAANTGELFF.

The chain is built from TRBV19 and TRBJ2-7; tentatively, D is TRBD1 (6 bases). The V gene's germline CDR1 is LNHDA and CDR2 SQIVND (reference sequence). The germline V and J ends were trimmed by 7 bases and 3 bases, with 10 bases remaining between them. The CDR3 has 12 amino acids. CDR3 sequence reads: CASTGAGYEQYF. CDR3 nucleotides: TGTGCCAGTACAGGGGCCGGCTACGAGCAGTACTTC.

This sequence joins TRBV29-1 and TRBJ2-3; 7 nucleotides match TRBD2. CDR1 and CDR2 (germline): SQVTM, ANQGSEA. The CDR3 runs to 13 residues. V lost 5 bases to trimming and J lost 2 bases; unmatched junction nucleotides: 4. The CDR3 nucleotides read TGCAGCGTTAGAGCGGGGACCACAGATACGCAGTATTTT. Its protein is CSVRAGTTDTQYF.

This chain connects TRBV23-1 to TRBJ2-3; 10 bases align to TRBD1. TRBV23-1 is an open reading frame, and its role is uncertain. Losses at the gene ends were 3 bases for V and 2 bases for J; bases not matched to a gene: 8. The CDR3 is made up of 17 amino acids. The CDR3 loop is CASSHPADRGVTDTQYF. The CDR3 region has the DNA TGCGCCAGCAGTCACCCCGCGGACAGGGGGGTCACAGATACGCAGTATTTT.

A single count supports this clone. This sequence joins TRBV7-2 and TRBJ1-2; no reliable D call. Germline V CDR1 and CDR2: SGHTA, FQGNSA. CDR3 length: 13 amino acids. The V end lost 4 bases, the J end lost 7 bases, and 13 bases lay between the germline ends. In DNA, the CDR3 is TGTGCCAGCAGCTCCGGTCCCGAGAGTGGCTACACCTTC. It codes for CASSSGPESGYTF.

CDR3 residues: CASSGQSNTGELFF. Here the CDR3 DNA reads TGTGCCAGTAGCGGACAGTCGAACACCGGGGAGCTGTTTTTT. The V gene is TRBV19, the J gene TRBJ2-2; D may be TRBD1 (6 bases). The CDR3 has 14 amino acids. V gave up 6 bases and J gave up 0 bases, with 8 bases separating them. Germline-derived CDR1 and CDR2 are LNHDA and SQIVND (reference sequence).

The V gene is TRBV2, the J gene TRBJ1-2; TRBD1 might be the D (6 bases). Germline-derived CDR1 and CDR2 are SNHLY and FYNNEI. The CDR3 has 13 residues. V shed 6 bases and J shed 3 bases, with 11 bases lying between them. CDR3 sequence reads: CASRQGPDYGYTF. CDR3 in DNA: TGTGCCAGCAGACAGGGACCAGACTATGGCTACACCTTC.

This sequence joins TRBV5-1 and TRBJ2-5, with 10 bases lining up with TRBD1. Germline lookup yields CDR1 SGHRS and CDR2 YFSETQ. V shed 5 bases and J 1 base; nucleotides not matched to a gene: 5. There are 15 residues in the CDR3. The CDR3 DNA reads as TGCGCCAGCAGTTCGGGACAGGGGTTCCAAGAGACCCAGTACTTC. Translating gives CASSSGQGFQETQYF.

The chain uses TRBV19 and TRBJ1-3; no definite D call. The length of the CDR3 is 13 residues. V lost 1 base, J lost 7 bases, and 8 bases lay in between. Germline CDR1 and CDR2: LNHDA and SQIVND (reference sequence). The CDR3 DNA sequence: TGTGCCAGTAGTATAGGTACAGAGAACACCATATATTTT. Its protein product is CASSIGTENTIYF. Supplemented by reference TRBV19 and TRBJ1-3, the full variable domain reads DGGITQSPKYLFRKEGQNVTLSCEQNLNHDAMYWYRQDPGQGLRLIYYSQIVNDFQKGDIAEGYSVSREKKESFPLTVTSAQKNPTAFYLCASSIGTENTIYFGEGSWLTVV.

V usage is TRBV5-1 and J usage is TRBJ1-6; 7 bases map to TRBD1. The CDR3 runs 16 residues. Germline CDR1 SGHRS, CDR2 YFSETQ. J lost 9 bases, V lost 0 bases, and 9 bases had no gene match. DNA for the CDR3: TGCGCCAGCAGCTTGGAGACAGGGCGTCCCCGTTCACCCCTCCACTTT. Its translation is CASSLETGRPRSPLHF.

The V call is TRBV5-1, the J call TRBJ1-2; 8 bases are shared with TRBD1. Germline CDR1 is SGHRS and CDR2 is YFSETQ. This CDR3 contains 15 residues. The trim removed 4 bases at V and 0 bases at J, leaving 5 bases unmatched. This CDR3 is CASSDQGATNYGYTF. The CDR3 DNA follows: TGCGCCAGCAGCGACCAGGGGGCGACTAACTATGGCTACACCTTC.